This record looks at one T cell receptor (beta chain) sequence and its context. The data stem from a study of T cells after yellow fever vaccination. Study-wide results and limits: Although most clonotypes did not, a small share appeared in both CD4 and CD8 compartments. Most clones from primary vaccination were detected again post-booster (96% CD4, 70% to 90% CD8). One caveat is that FACS-sorted repertoires could contain abundant clonotypes contaminating from the bulk population.

The germline V gene encodes CDR1 PRHDT and CDR2 FYEKMQ (reference sequence). The V end lost 5 bases, the J end lost 7 bases, and 20 bases lay between the germline ends. The CDR3 loop spans 15 amino acids. Conversion of TCR transcripts into cDNA relied on 5'RACE template switching, which added a universal primer site and UMIs. MiXCR was run by TCRdb on the 5' RACE reads, yielding one entry per CDR3 protein. The sample yields roughly 100,000 distinct CDR3 sequences, 8.9% seen once. Sequences were derived from CD8+ T cells not binding an NS4B(214-222) dextramer, sorted from PBMCs, sampled roughly 14 days after the first yellow fever vaccination. The sequence derives from a man aged 18 to 35 who received the YFV17D yellow fever vaccine. The chain joins TRBV13 to TRBJ1-2; D gene ambiguous. The CDR3 nucleotides read TGTGCCAGCAGCCAGCTGGTGGGAAAATGGTCTGGCTACACCTTC. It encodes CASSQLVGKWSGYTF.